This TCR beta chain was observed in a study of blood T cells in healthy people across ages (dated by TCRdb to between 2014 and 2017). Notes on the research overall: In model experiments, template switching captured about one uniquely barcoded TCR beta cDNA molecule for every two T cells. To track age-related changes in TCR beta repertoire diversity, the study relied on deep sequencing normalized with unique cDNA molecular identifiers. The donors were divided into four age groups: young (average around 16 years), middle-aged (approximately 39), aged (under 70) and long-lived (roughly 88). Donors of different ages were randomly distributed across sequencing lanes to avoid experimental bias. The study analyzed two additional independent replicas of 1 million unique cDNA reads from the same blood draw for two donors, one aged 18 to 30 and one aged 80 or older.

The donors were roughly 38 Caucasian individuals from Russia, aged roughly 6 to 90 years, who were systemically healthy. Each donor gave around 9.8 milliliters of peripheral blood, collected into EDTA-treated Vacutainer tubes. Ficoll-Paque density-gradient centrifugation was used to isolate PBMCs, with at least 7 million per sample. Total RNA, at least 6 micrograms per sample, was extracted from PBMCs with Trizol reagent. The percentages of naive CD45RAhigh/CD27high T cells were determined by flow cytometry on a PBMC aliquot from every donor. The method behind the library was 5' RACE. TCRdb lists the instrument as Illumina HiSeq 2500. A second PCR of roughly 7 to 12 cycles was run with a J-beta primer mix and a sample-barcoded 5' primer. A unique molecular identifier was introduced onto each TCR beta cDNA molecule by a template-switch 5' adaptor carrying 12 random nucleotides. Each sample yielded at least 2.5 million CDR3-containing paired-end reads. First-strand cDNA was synthesized from all RNA with the Mint cDNA synthesis kit, primed by a TRBC-specific oligonucleotide. Following uracil-DNA glycosylase treatment, all cDNA underwent a first 18-cycle PCR with the universal primers M1SS and BC2_uni_R. The study's processing was this. Each sample was normalized by randomly selecting 1 million high-quality reads, each carrying a distinct molecular identifier. Instead of being binned into consensus sequences, reads that shared molecular identifiers were thrown out. MiTCR, set to a Q25 quality threshold and the strictest error-elimination algorithm, was used for CDR3 identification, clonotype clustering and error correction. A nonparametric unseen species model with Euler transformation was used to estimate lower-bound total TCR beta diversity. Starting from the raw public reads, TCRdb applied fastp trimming at Q25, assembled clones with MiXCR and retained in-frame beta chains. Records with the same CDR3 protein are collapsed into one entry carrying the most frequent genes and DNA. TCRdb's processing, not the authors', yielded these V and J calls. In all, the sample holds about 1.6 million distinct CDR3 sequences, and approximately 32% of those were seen once. The ten largest account for 11% of the sample.

This clonotype was seen at least ten times. The specificity of this receptor is unknown. Base qualities are not recorded, but no much larger clone differs from it by a single base. Points the paper makes about the study in general: Bulk unsorted PBMC profiling prevented conclusive comparison of naive and antigen-experienced compartments. Compared with the aged group, the long-lived group had more naive CD4+ T cells, fewer expanded clones and increased TCR diversity, suggesting age selection. There was a strong correlation between observed TCR beta diversity and the percentage of naive T cells measured by flow cytometry. Because donor CMV infection status was unknown, age-related changes in expanded clonotypes were potentially confounded. Estimates of total diversity based on one million sequenced T cells were considered lower bounds and underestimates. As age increased, observed TCR beta diversity per million T cells dropped in a roughly linear way, and a significant reduction was already evident by age 40.

Sequencing input: blood. This sequence originates from a woman in her 30s in good health.

The encoded CDR3 is CASRWTSGSDTQYF. The DNA sequence is TGCGCCAGCAGATGGACTAGCGGGTCTGATACGCAGTATTTT. Rearrangement joined TRBV4-1 to TRBJ2-3; 11 nucleotides in the junction match TRBD2. The cysteine opens and the phenylalanine closes a CDR3 of 14 amino acids. Kept here is only the CDR3 DNA, which spans 42 bases and is read in frame from base 1. Per the germline V gene, MGHRA is the CDR1 and YSYEKL is the CDR2. Germline trimming: 6 bases from V, 6 bases from J; junction bases outside gene matches: 5.